These 30 T cell receptor beta chains came from one sample sequenced in a study of technical replicates of blood from a few donors. Clones were sequenced by immunoSEQ multiplex PCR, and TCRdb holds only the in-frame ones, with some missing. The sample holds roughly 80,000 clones; around 91% are singletons and the top ten take about 0.41%. The specimen was T cells isolated from PBMCs. The receptors here all came from a human donor in good health.

The chain recombines TRBV19 with TRBJ1-4; D is ambiguous. V lost 5 bases and J 0 bases, leaving 10 bases between the germline ends. The germline CDR1 and CDR2 sequences are LNHDA and SQIVND (reference sequence). There are 15 residues in the CDR3. CDR3: CASSAGLTTNEKLFF. CDR3 bases: TGTGCCAGTAGTGCAGGTCTCACAACTAATGAAAAACTGTTTTTT.

This clone was seen once. The V call is TRBV10-3, the J call TRBJ2-1, with D possibly matching TRBD1 (5 bases). CDR3 size: 10 residues. Per the germline V gene, CDR1 is ENHRY and CDR2 is SYGVKD. Trimming left V 9 bases short and J 5 bases short, with 5 bases between. The CDR3 is CAIGDNEQFF. The CDR3 DNA reads TGTGCCATAGGGGACAATGAGCAGTTCTTC.

The genes are TRBV6-4 and TRBJ2-1, with TRBD1 matching over 8 bases. Germline CDR1 reads MRHNA; CDR2 reads SNTAGT. After removal of 4 bases from V and 3 bases from J, the junction contained 5 bases not matched to a gene. There are 15 residues in the CDR3. The CDR3 DNA sequence: TGTGCCAGCAGTGTGGGGACAGGAGACTACAATGAGCAGTTCTTC. This sequence encodes CASSVGTGDYNEQFF.

This clone was recorded only once. In DNA form, the CDR3 reads TGTGCCAGCAGCCGGGACTATGGGGGAGATACGCAGTATTTT. Its translation is CASSRDYGGDTQYF. The chain recombines TRBV11-3 with TRBJ2-3; 7 bases match TRBD2. This CDR3 region has 14 residues. The V and J ends lost 5 bases and 5 bases, in that order; junction bases with no gene match: 7. Germline assignment: CDR1 SGHNT and CDR2 YENEEA.

The CDR3 DNA reads as TGTGCCAGCAGTTCCCCGTACCAAGAGACCCAGTACTTC. This translates into CASSSPYQETQYF. The genes are TRBV27 and TRBJ2-5; D is unclear. CDR1 and CDR2 (germline): MNHEY, SMNVEV (reference sequence). Deletions cut 4 bases from V and 0 bases from J, with 6 bases between. This CDR3 comprises 13 residues.

CDR3 bases: TGTGCCAGTAGTATAATTTCCCTAACAGGGAGCACTGAAGCTTTCTTT. Protein sequence: CASSIISLTGSTEAFF. The chain employs TRBV19 and TRBJ1-1, with a weak D call TRBD1 (6 bases). The germline V gene encodes CDR1 LNHDA and CDR2 SQIVND (reference sequence). The CDR3 runs 16 residues. V gave up 2 bases and J gave up 4 bases, with 17 bases separating them.

This chain links TRBV28 with TRBJ2-1; 9 bases match TRBD1. This CDR3 contains 15 residues. Germline lookup yields CDR1 MDHEN and CDR2 SYDVKM. The J segment lost 8 bases and the V segment lost 4 bases, leaving 9 bases of the junction unmatched. The DNA of the CDR3 is TGTGCCAGCAGTTCATCCCGGACAGGGGTATATGAGCAGTTCTTC. Translation gives CASSSSRTGVYEQFF.

In this sample, this clone turned up once. This chain connects TRBV6-4 to TRBJ1-5; perhaps TRBD1 as D (5 bases). CDR1 and CDR2 (germline): MRHNA, SNTAGT. The CDR3 has 15 residues. The V and J ends lost 0 bases and 2 bases respectively, with 8 bases between them. CDR3 loop: CASSDSEGGNQPQHF. Written as DNA, the CDR3 is TGTGCCAGCAGTGACTCGGAAGGGGGCAATCAGCCCCAGCATTTT.

The chain has TRBV28 and TRBJ1-3; 8 bases align to TRBD1. The germline gives CDR1 MDHEN, CDR2 SYDVKM. The CDR3 spans 15 residues. The trim removed 4 bases at V and 5 bases at J, leaving 7 bases unmatched. CDR3 loop: CASSSTDRERNTIYF. CDR3 DNA: TGTGCCAGCAGTTCGACGGACAGGGAGAGAAACACCATATATTTT.

This rearrangement joins TRBV19 to TRBJ1-4, with unresolved D. The CDR3 consists of 17 residues. The V end was cut by 0 bases, the J end by 7 bases, with 18 bases between. The germline V gene encodes CDR1 LNHDA and CDR2 SQIVND (reference sequence). The CDR3 bases are TGTGCCAGTAGTATAGATCTTCCCCGGGATGATAGTGAAAAACTGTTTTTT. Amino acids: CASSIDLPRDDSEKLFF.

The chain combines TRBV9 with TRBJ2-3, with D maybe TRBD2 (6 bases). V was trimmed by 6 bases and J by 4 bases, leaving 18 bases between them. Germline V CDR1 and CDR2: SGDLS, YYNGEE. The CDR3 consists of 15 residues. The CDR3 protein is CASNQNGGDADTQYF. DNA of the CDR3: TGTGCCAGCAACCAAAACGGGGGAGATGCAGATACGCAGTATTTT. The whole variable domain, filled in from reference TRBV9 and TRBJ2-3, reads DSGVTQTPKHLITATGQRVTLRCSPRSGDLSVYWYQQSLDQGLQFLIQYYNGEERAKGNILERFSAQQFPDLHSELNLSSLELGDSALYFCASNQNGGDADTQYFGPGTRLTVL.

This clone showed up just a few times. This chain uses TRBV6-5 with TRBJ2-1; no definite D call. From germline, CDR1 is MNHEY and CDR2 SVGAGI. V dropped 7 bases and J dropped 5 bases, with 6 bases sitting between them. CDR3 length equals 11 residues. The CDR3 nucleotides read TGTGCCAGCACGGTAAACAATGAGCAGTTCTTC. This gives the protein CASTVNNEQFF.

V usage is TRBV30 and J usage is TRBJ2-1; TRBD1 matches 7 bases. The CDR3 consists of 13 residues. The germline gives CDR1 GTSNPN, CDR2 SVGIG (reference sequence). V shed 1 base, J shed 10 bases, and the junction held 7 bases outside the gene matches. In DNA, the CDR3 is TGTGCCTGGAGTGGGACAGGTTTAGGGGAGCAGTTCTTC. It encodes CAWSGTGLGEQFF.

CDR3 loop: CASSFTGNLNEQYF. CDR3 DNA sequence: TGTGCCAGCAGCTTTACAGGGAATCTTAACGAGCAGTACTTC. V gene TRBV2 combines with J gene TRBJ2-7, with a weak D call TRBD1 (6 bases). The CDR3 covers 14 residues. Trimming removed 6 bases at V and 5 bases at J, with 17 bases between. The germline gives CDR1 SNHLY, CDR2 FYNNEI.

This chain connects TRBV6-1 to TRBJ2-3; 11 bases match TRBD2. V was pared by 6 bases and J by 4 bases, with 6 bases of the junction left unmatched. The CDR3 contains 15 residues. CDR1 and CDR2 (germline): MNHNS, SASEGT. The CDR3 bases are TGTGCCAGCAGCCGACTAGCGGGATTTCCAGATACGCAGTATTTT. Protein: CASSRLAGFPDTQYF.

The chain combines TRBV10-3 with TRBJ1-1, with D uncertain. Germline CDR1 is ENHRY and CDR2 is SYGVKD. The CDR3 length is 14 residues. Between the trimmed V and J ends, which lost 2 bases and 2 bases, there was a span of 9 bases. The DNA of the CDR3 is TGTGCCATCAGTGAGCTACCGGGAAACACTGAAGCTTTCTTT. Amino acids: CAISELPGNTEAFF.

The V gene is TRBV2, the J gene TRBJ2-5, with D unresolved. The CDR3 consists of 11 residues. Germline CDR1 is SNHLY and CDR2 is FYNNEI. V was trimmed by 7 bases and J by 0 bases, leaving 3 bases between them. CDR3 loop: CASTYQETQYF. Written as DNA, the CDR3 is TGTGCCAGCACCTACCAAGAGACCCAGTACTTC.

The CDR3 protein is CASSLRSGQYEQYF. CDR3 in DNA: TGTGCCAGCAGCTTAAGGAGCGGACAGTACGAGCAGTACTTC. The chain uses TRBV11-3 and TRBJ2-7; D perhaps matches TRBD1 (6 bases). The ends were cut back, 2 bases at V and 4 bases at J, with 12 bases in the middle. This CDR3 has 14 amino acids. The germline gives CDR1 SGHNT, CDR2 YENEEA.

The V call is TRBV11-1, the J call TRBJ1-1, with D hard to call. Trimming removed 1 base from V and 8 bases from J, with 11 bases in between. The germline V gene encodes CDR1 SGHAT and CDR2 FQDESV (reference sequence). The CDR3 contains 13 residues. The chain's CDR3 is CASSLDRTGEAFF. The CDR3 DNA follows: TGTGCCAGCAGCTTAGATCGGACGGGAGAAGCTTTCTTT.

Only one count was recorded for this clone. V and J are TRBV5-1 and TRBJ2-2, with a tentative D call TRBD1 (5 bases). V gave up 7 bases and J gave up 0 bases, with 16 bases separating them. The CDR3 extends over 16 amino acids. Germline loops: CDR1 SGHRS, CDR2 YFSETQ. The CDR3 region is CASPGHSIANTGELFF. The CDR3 nucleotides are TGCGCCAGCCCTGGACATTCGATAGCGAACACCGGGGAGCTGTTTTTT.

The chain links TRBV5-4 to TRBJ2-3, with 7 bases aligning to TRBD2. The CDR3 length is 15 residues. V shed 6 bases and J 4 bases; nucleotides not matched to a gene: 11. CDR1 is SGHNT and CDR2 is YYREEE in the germline V gene (reference sequence). The CDR3 coding sequence is TGTGCCAGCACCGCTCTGGGCGGGAGTGCAGATACGCAGTATTTT. This sequence encodes CASTALGGSADTQYF.

V gene TRBV5-1 combines with J gene TRBJ2-7, with D uncertain. Germline V lookup: CDR1 SGHRS, CDR2 YFSETQ. V lost 7 bases to trimming and J lost 0 bases, with 5 bases between them. This CDR3 is 11 amino acids long. CDR3 loop: CASAASYEQYF. The CDR3, as DNA: TGCGCCAGCGCGGCCTCCTACGAGCAGTACTTC.

CDR3 in DNA: TGTGCCAGCAGCTTAAATGGCAGGGCCCAAGAGACCCAGTACTTC. It translates to CASSLNGRAQETQYF. This sequence joins TRBV7-3 and TRBJ2-5; D is possibly TRBD1 (5 bases). This CDR3 is built from 15 residues. The germline V and J ends were trimmed by 1 base and 1 base, with 10 bases remaining between them. Germline V gene data show CDR1 as SGHTA and CDR2 as FQGTGA.

The chain is built from TRBV4-2 and TRBJ1-4; 9 nucleotides line up with TRBD1. The germline V gene has CDR1 LGHNA and CDR2 YNFKEQ. This CDR3 has 18 amino acids. V lost 0 bases to trimming and J lost 6 bases; unmatched junction nucleotides: 11. Here the CDR3 DNA reads TGTGCCAGCAGCCAAGAGCCTCCGGGACAGGGCGGGTATGAAAAACTGTTTTTT. Protein product: CASSQEPPGQGGYEKLFF.

V gene TRBV30 combines with J gene TRBJ1-3; 7 bases match TRBD1. Germline CDR1 and CDR2: GTSNPN and SVGIG (reference sequence). This CDR3 region has 14 residues. Unmatched junction bases numbered 13, after V lost 2 bases and J lost 12 bases. The CDR3 spells CAWSPGQAGYSIYF. CDR3 nucleotides: TGTGCCTGGAGTCCAGGACAGGCCGGTTACAGCATATATTTT. The complete variable domain, with remaining parts taken from reference TRBV30 and TRBJ1-3, reads SQTIHQWPATLVQPVGSPLSLECTVEGTSNPNLYWYRQAAGRGLQLLFYSVGIGQISSEVPQNLSASRPQDRQFILSSKKLLLSDSGFYLCAWSPGQAGYSIYFGEGSWLTVV.

This clone was seen a few times. The rearrangement uses TRBV19 and TRBJ1-1, with D perhaps matching TRBD1 (5 bases). From germline, CDR1 is LNHDA and CDR2 SQIVND (reference sequence). This CDR3 is built from 15 residues. With 4 bases removed from V and 2 bases from J, the gap between germline ends came to 14 bases. The CDR3 bases are TGTGCCAGTAGTAAGGCGGGGCCCTTAAACACTGAAGCTTTCTTT. It yields the protein CASSKAGPLNTEAFF.

The V call is TRBV6-5, the J call TRBJ1-1, with a tentative D call TRBD1 (6 bases). The CDR3 is 13 amino acids. V was clipped by 4 bases and J by 6 bases, with 12 bases between them. Germline V gene lookup returns CDR1 MNHEY and CDR2 SVGAGI. CDR3 sequence reads: CASSLQGIPEAFF. Written as DNA, the CDR3 is TGTGCCAGCAGTTTACAGGGAATCCCTGAAGCTTTCTTT.

The J gene is TRBJ2-7, the V gene TRBV25-1, with D tentatively TRBD1 (5 bases). The germline V gene encodes CDR1 MGHDK and CDR2 SYGVNS. With 1 base removed from V and 4 bases from J, the gap between germline ends came to 8 bases. The CDR3 has 13 residues. CDR3: CASSELGEYEQYF. Written as DNA, the CDR3 is TGTGCCAGCAGTGAATTAGGGGAATACGAGCAGTACTTC.

The chain uses TRBV7-3 and TRBJ1-2; D gene ambiguous. V lost 3 bases and J lost 7, with 15 bases in between. CDR1 and CDR2 (germline): SGHTA, FQGTGA. The CDR3 contains 14 residues. CDR3 sequence: CASSFSHKVAGYTF. CDR3 DNA: TGTGCCAGCAGCTTCAGTCACAAAGTGGCTGGCTACACCTTC.

The chain carries TRBV13 and TRBJ1-1; 7 bases align to TRBD1. J gave up 1 base and V 2 bases, and 16 bases lay outside the gene matches. The CDR3 extends over 19 amino acids. Looked up from germline, CDR1 is PRHDT and CDR2 is FYEKMQ (reference sequence). CDR3 in amino acids: CASSLMPQGDAAGNTEAFF. CDR3 in DNA: TGTGCCAGCAGCTTAATGCCCCAGGGGGATGCAGCGGGGAACACTGAAGCTTTCTTT.